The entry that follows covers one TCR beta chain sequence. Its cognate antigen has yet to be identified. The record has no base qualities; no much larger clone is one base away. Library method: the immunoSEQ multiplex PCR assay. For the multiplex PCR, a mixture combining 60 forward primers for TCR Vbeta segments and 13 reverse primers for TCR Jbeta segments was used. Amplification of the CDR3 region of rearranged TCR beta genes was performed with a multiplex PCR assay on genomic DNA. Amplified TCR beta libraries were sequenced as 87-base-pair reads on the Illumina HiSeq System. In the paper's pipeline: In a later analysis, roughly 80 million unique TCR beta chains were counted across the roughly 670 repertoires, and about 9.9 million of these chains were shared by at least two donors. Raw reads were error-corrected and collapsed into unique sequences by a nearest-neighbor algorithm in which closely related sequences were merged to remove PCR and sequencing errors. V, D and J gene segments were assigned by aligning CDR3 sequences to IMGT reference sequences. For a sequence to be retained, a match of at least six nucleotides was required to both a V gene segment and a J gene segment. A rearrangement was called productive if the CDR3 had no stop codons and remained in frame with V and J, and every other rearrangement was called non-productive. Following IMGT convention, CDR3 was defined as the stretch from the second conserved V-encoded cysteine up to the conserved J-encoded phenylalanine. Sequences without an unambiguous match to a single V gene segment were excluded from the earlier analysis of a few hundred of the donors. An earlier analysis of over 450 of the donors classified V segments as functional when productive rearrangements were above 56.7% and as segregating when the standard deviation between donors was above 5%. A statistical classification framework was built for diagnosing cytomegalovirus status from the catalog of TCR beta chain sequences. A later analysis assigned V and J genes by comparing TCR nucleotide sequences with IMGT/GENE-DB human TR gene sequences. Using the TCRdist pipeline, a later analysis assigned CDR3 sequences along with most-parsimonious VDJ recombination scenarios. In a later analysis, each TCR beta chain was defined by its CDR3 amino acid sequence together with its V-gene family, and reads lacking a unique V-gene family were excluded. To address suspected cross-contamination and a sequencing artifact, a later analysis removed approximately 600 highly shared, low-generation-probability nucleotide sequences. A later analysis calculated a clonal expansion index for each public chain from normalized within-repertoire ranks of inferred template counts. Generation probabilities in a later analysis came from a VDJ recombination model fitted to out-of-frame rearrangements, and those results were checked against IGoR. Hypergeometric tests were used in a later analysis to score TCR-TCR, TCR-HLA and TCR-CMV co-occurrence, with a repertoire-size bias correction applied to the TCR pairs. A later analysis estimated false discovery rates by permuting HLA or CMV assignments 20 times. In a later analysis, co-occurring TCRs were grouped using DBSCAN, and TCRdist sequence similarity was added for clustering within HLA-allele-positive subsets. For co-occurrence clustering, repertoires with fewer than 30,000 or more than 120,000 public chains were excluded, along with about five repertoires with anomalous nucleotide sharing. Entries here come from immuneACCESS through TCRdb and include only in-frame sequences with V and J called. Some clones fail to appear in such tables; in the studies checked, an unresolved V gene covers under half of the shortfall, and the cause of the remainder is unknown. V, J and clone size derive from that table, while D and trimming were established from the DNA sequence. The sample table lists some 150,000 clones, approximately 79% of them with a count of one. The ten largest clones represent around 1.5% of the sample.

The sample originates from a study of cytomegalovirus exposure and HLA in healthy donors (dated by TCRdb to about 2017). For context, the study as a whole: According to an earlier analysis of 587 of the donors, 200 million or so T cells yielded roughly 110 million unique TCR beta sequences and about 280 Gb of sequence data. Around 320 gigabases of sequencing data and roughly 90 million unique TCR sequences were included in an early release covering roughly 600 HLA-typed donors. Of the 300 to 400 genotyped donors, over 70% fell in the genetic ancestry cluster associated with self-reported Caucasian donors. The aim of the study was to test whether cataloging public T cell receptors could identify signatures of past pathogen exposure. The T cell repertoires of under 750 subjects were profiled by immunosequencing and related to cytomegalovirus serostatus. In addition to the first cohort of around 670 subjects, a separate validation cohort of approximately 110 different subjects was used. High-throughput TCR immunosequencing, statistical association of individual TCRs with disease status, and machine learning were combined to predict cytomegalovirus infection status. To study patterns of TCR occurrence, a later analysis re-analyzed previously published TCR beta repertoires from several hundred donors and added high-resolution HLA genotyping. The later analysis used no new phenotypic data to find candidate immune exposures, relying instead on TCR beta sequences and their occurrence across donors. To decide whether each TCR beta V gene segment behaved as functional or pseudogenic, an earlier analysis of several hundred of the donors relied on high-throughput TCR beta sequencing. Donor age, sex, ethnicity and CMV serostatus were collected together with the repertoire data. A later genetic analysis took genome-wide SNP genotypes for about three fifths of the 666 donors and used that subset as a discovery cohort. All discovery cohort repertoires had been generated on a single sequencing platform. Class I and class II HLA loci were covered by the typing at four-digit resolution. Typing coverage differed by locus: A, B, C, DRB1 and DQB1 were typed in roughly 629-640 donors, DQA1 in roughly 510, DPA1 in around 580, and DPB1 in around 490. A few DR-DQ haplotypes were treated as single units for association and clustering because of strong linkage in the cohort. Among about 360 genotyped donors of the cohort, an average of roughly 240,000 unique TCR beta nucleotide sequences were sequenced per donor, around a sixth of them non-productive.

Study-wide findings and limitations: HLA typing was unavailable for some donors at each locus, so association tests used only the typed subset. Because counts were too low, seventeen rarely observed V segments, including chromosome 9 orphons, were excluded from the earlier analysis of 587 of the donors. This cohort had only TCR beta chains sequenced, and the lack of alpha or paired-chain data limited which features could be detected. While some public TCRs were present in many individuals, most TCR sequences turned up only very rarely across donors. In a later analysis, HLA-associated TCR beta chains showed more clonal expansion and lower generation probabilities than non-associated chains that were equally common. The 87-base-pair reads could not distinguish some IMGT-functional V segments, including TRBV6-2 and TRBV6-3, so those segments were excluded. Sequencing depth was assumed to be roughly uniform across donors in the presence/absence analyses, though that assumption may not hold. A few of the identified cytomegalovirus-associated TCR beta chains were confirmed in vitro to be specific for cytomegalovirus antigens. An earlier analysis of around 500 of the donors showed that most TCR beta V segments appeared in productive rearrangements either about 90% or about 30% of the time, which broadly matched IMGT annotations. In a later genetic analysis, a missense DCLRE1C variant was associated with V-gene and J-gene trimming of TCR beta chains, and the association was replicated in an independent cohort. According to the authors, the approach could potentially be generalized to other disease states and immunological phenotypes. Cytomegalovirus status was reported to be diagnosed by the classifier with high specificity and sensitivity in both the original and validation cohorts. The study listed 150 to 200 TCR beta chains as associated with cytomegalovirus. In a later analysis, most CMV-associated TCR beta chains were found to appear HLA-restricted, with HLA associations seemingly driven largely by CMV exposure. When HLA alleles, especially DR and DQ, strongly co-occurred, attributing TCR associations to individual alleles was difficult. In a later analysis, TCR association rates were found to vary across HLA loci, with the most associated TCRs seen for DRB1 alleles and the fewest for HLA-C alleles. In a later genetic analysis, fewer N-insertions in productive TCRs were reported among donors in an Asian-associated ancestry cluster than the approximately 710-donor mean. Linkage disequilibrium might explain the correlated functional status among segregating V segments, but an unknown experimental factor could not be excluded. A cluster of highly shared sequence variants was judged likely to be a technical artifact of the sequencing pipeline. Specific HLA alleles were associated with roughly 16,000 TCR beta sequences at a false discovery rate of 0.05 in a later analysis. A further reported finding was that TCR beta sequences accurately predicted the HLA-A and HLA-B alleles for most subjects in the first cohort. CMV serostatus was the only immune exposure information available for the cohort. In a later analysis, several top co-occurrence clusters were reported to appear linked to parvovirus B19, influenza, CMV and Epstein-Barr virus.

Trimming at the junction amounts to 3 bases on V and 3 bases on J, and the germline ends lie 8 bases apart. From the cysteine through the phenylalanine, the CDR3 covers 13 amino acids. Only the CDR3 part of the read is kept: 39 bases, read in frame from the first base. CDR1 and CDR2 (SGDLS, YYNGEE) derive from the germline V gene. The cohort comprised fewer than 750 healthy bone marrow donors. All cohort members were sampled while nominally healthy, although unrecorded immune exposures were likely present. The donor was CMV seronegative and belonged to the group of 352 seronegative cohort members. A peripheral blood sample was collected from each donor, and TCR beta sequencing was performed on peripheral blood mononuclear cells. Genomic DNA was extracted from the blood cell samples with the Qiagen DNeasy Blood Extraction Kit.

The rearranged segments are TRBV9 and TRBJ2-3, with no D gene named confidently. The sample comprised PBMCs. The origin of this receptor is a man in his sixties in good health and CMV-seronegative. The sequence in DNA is TGTGCCAGCAGCGGACGGAGAACAGATACGCAGTATTTT. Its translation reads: CASSGRRTDTQYF.